Sequencing of this TCR beta chain was carried out in a study of blood T cell repertoires in COVID-19. Study as a whole: Researchers got acute and convalescent COVID-19 samples from the United States, Italy and Spain. PBMCs, B-cell-depleted T cells, or T cells provided the cDNA or gDNA that made up the material.

This clone has just one count. TCRdb's copy holds only in-frame clones and misses some; the assay was immunoSEQ multiplex PCR. The table has about 400,000 clones, approximately 86% seen once. The sequence was collected from a human donor in a cohort sampled during active COVID-19. The sequenced sample was peripheral blood.

CDR3: CASTLEETQYF. The CDR3 coding sequence is TGTGCCAGCACGCTGGAGGAGACCCAGTACTTC. The V call is TRBV2, the J call TRBJ2-5; no definite D call. The V gene lost 7 bases and the J gene lost 5 bases, with 8 bases spanning the gap. The length of the CDR3 is 11 residues. Germline loops: CDR1 SNHLY, CDR2 FYNNEI.